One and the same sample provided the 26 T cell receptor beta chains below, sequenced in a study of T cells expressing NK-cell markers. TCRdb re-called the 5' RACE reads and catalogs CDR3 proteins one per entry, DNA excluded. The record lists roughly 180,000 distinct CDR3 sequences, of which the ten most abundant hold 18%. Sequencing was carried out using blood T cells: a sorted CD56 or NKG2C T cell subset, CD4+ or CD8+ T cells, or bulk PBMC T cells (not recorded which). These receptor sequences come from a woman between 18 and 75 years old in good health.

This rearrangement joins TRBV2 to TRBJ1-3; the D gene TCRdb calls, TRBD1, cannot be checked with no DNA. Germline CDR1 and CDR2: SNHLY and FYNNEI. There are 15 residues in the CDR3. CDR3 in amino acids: CASSFGRGTGNTIYF.

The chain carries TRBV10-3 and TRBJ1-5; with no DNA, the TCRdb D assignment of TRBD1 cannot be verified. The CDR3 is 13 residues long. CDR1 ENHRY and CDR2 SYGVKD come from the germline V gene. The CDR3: CAAGQGRNQPQHF.

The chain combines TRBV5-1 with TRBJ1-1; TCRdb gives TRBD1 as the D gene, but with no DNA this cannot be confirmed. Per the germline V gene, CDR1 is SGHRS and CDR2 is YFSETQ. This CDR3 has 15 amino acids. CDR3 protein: CASSRGGTANTEAFF.

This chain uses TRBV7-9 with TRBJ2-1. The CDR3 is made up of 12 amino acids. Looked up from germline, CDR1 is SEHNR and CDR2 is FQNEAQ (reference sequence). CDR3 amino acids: CASSRILGEEFF. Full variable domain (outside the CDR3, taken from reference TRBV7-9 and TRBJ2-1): DTGVSQNPRHKITKRGQNVTFRCDPISEHNRLYWYRQTLGQGPEFLTYFQNEAQLEKSRLLSDRFSAERPKGSFSTLEIQRTEQGDSAMYLCASSRILGEEFFGPGTRLTVL.

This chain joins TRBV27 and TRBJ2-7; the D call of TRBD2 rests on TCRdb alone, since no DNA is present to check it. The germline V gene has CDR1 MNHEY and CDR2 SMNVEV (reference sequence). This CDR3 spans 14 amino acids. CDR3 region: CASSFGRGGYEQYF.

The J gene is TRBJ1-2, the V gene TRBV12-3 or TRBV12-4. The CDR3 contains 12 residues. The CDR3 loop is CASSPAVYGYTF.

This CDR3 reads CSVEAPGQQETQYF. This sequence joins TRBV29-1 and TRBJ2-5; TCRdb selects TRBD1, and the lack of DNA leaves this call unchecked. CDR3 length: 14 residues. CDR1 is SQVTM and CDR2 is ANQGSEA in the germline V gene. Looking up the rest from reference TRBV29-1 and TRBJ2-5 gives the full variable domain: SAVISQKPSRDICQRGTSLTIQCQVDSQVTMMFWYRQQPGQSLTLIATANQGSEATYESGFVIDKFPISRPNLTFSTLTVSNMSPEDSSIYLCSVEAPGQQETQYFGPGTRLLVL.

CDR3: CASSLAGRRDTEAFF. The rearrangement links TRBV5-1 to TRBJ1-1. The V gene's germline CDR1 is SGHRS and CDR2 YFSETQ. The CDR3 has 15 amino acids.

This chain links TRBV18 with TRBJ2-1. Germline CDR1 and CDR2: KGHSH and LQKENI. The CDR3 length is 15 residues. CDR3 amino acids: CASSPIQQIYNEQFF.

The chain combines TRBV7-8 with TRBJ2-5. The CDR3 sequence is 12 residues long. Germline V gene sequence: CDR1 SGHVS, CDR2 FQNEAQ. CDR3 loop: CASSLGAETQYF.

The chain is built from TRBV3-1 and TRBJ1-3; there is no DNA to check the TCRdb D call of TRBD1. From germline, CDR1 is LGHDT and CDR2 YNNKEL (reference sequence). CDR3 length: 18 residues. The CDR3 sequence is CASSQATGLRRPGNTIYF.

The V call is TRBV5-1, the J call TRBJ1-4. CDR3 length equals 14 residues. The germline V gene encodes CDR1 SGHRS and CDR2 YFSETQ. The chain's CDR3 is CASSNGVTNEKLFF.

CDR3: CASSLGRGDSPLHF. This rearrangement joins TRBV5-1 to TRBJ1-6. The V gene's germline CDR1 is SGHRS and CDR2 YFSETQ. The CDR3 loop spans 14 amino acids.

CDR3: CSAPGTSGSFAKNIQYF. The chain employs TRBV20-1 and TRBJ2-4; TCRdb's D gene call, TRBD2, goes unchecked for lack of DNA. CDR3 length: 17 residues. The germline V gene encodes CDR1 DFQATT and CDR2 SNEGSKA (reference sequence).

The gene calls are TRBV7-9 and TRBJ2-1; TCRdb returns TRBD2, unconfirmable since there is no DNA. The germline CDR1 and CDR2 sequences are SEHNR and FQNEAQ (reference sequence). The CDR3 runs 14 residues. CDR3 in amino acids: CASRWTSGYNEQFF.

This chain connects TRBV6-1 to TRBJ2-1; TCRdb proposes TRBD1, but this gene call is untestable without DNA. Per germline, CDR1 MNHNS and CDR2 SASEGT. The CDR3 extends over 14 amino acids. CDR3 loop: CASTPIGTTNEQFF.

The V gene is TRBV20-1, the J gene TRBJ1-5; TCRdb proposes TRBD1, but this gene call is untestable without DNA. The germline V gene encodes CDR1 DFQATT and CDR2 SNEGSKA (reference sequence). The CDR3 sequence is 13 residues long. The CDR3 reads CSASHRAGGPQHF.

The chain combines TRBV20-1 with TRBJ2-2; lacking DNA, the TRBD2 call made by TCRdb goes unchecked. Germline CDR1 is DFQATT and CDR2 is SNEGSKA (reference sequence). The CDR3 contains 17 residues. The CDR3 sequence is CSARDKQRGENTGELFF.

CDR3 sequence reads: CASSLFSGANVLTF. This chain connects TRBV27 to TRBJ2-6. Germline CDR1 MNHEY, CDR2 SMNVEV (reference sequence). The CDR3 contains 14 residues.

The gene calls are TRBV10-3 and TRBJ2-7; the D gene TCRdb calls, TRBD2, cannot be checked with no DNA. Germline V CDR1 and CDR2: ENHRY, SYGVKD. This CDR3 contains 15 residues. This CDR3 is CAISESVEGSYEQYF.

CDR3 amino acids: CASSLALGGKSIEQFF. The chain joins TRBV7-8 to TRBJ2-1; TCRdb's D gene call, TRBD1, goes unchecked for lack of DNA. In germline, CDR1 is SGHVS, CDR2 FQNEAQ. This CDR3 has 16 amino acids.

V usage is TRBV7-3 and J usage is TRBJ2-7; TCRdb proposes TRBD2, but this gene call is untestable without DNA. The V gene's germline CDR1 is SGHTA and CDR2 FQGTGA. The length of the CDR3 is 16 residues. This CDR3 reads CASSLNVAGSSYEQYF.

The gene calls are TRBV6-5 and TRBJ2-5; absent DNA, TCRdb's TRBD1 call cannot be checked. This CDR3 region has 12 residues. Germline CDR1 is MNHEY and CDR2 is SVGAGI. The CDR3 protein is CASRVGEETQYF.

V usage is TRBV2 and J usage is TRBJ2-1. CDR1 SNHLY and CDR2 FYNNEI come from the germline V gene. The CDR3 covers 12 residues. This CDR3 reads CASSEVGEEQFF.

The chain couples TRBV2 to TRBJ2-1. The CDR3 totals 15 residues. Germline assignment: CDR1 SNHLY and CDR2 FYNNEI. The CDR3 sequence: CASSEQTSSYNEQFF. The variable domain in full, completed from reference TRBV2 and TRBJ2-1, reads EPEVTQTPSHQVTQMGQEVILRCVPISNHLYFYWYRQILGQKVEFLVSFYNNEISEKSEIFDDQFSVERPDGSNFTLKIRSTKLEDSAMYFCASSEQTSSYNEQFFGPGTRLTVL.

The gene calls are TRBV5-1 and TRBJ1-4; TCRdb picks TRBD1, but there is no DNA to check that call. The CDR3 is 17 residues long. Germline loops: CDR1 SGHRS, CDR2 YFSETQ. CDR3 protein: CASSLGQGVAANEKLFF.